Below, one T cell receptor (beta chain) is given with its context. Its antigen is not yet known. A read error may be the cause here, since a much bigger clone is one base away. These data belong to a study of regulatory T cells in long-lasting Graves disease (dated by TCRdb to about 2021). Regarding the research as a whole: In the newly diagnosed Graves' disease group, patients had been taking antithyroid drugs for less than 3 months. Peripheral blood TCR sequencing and RNA sequencing compared persistent Graves' disease patients with newly diagnosed Graves' disease patients. The study took place in China and was registered as a clinical trial. TCR sequencing covered around 13 persistent and roughly 20 newly diagnosed Graves' disease patients, 33 samples in total.

Library generation was performed with multiplex PCR. Data came from an Illumina HiSeq 4000. CDR3 regions were amplified by Arm-PCR with iRepertoire HTBI primers to construct TCR beta libraries. Gel purification was performed on PCR products prior to sequencing. Regarding the original processing steps: Across samples, 55 to 80 TRBV and approximately 15 TRBJ segments were identified and used for gene usage analysis of CDR3 amino acid clonotypes. COPE and FqMerger were used to merge filtered high-quality paired reads into contigs. BLAST was used to align contigs to IMGT TRBV, TRBD and TRBJ reference genes, with CDR3 defined following IMGT. Highly expanded clones were defined as clonotypes with a frequency above 0.1%. Shannon entropy was used to measure repertoire diversity, and the Gini coefficient was used to measure V-J evenness. A clonotype found in more than one individual was treated as public. TCRdb reran the public reads through fastp at Q25 and MiXCR, keeping productive beta chains. Each entry is one CDR3 protein sequence, shown with its most common DNA and genes. TCRdb assigned the V and J calls; the authors' analysis was not used. The sample data list 350,000 to 500,000 distinct CDR3 sequences, and about 16% of these were observed just once. Together, the top ten hold about 10% of the sample.

Paper-wide results and their limitations: Persistent patients shared more public clonotypes among themselves (2,741) than newly diagnosed patients did (roughly 920). The small sample size was acknowledged by the authors as a limitation that may reduce accuracy. The study examined only peripheral blood because the primary lesion, thyroid tissue, could not be accessed. Preferential use of TRBV28, TRBJ1-2 and TRBJ2-5 was observed in persistent disease, whereas TRBV20-1 and TRBJ2-1 were favored in newly diagnosed disease. Lower TCR Shannon entropy and fewer highly expanded clones were observed in persistent Graves' disease patients than in newly diagnosed patients, which suggested clonal expansion. Only the TCR beta chain was sequenced and analyzed.

The CDR1 and CDR2 encoded by the germline V gene (reference sequence) are DFQATT and SNEGSKA. At the junction V is shortened by 0 bases and J by 8 bases; bases outside the gene matches: 7. The CDR3 holds 16 amino acids from the cysteine to the phenylalanine. Solely the CDR3 DNA is kept, with 48 bases framed from the first base. The intended sense of this specimen's time point label: newly diagnosed GD, antithyroid drugs for less than 3 months. For both TCR sequencing and RNA sequencing, RNA was extracted from PBMCs using TRIzol. The diagnosis of Graves' disease was made according to American Thyroid Association guidelines. The patients came from an endocrinology department in Xi'an, China. Each patient gave approximately 10 milliliters of peripheral blood, collected in an EDTA anticoagulant tube. Ficoll Paque Plus density gradient separation was used to isolate PBMCs, and no further T cell sorting was done. An Agilent 2100 Bioanalyzer and agarose gel were used to assess RNA quality, and a NanoDrop 2000 was used to measure RNA concentration.

These data were also reused for a study on T cells in Graves' hyperthyroidism and ophthalmopathy. In that second paper, the authors write: Stable Graves' hyperthyroidism was defined as the absence of progression to ophthalmopathy over 18 months of follow-up. The hyperthyroidism patients were between 18 and 65 years old and newly diagnosed, with a disease duration of less than 2 months. Any patient with an uncontrolled infection, another autoimmune disease, pregnancy or lactation was excluded. Clinical symptoms, serum thyroxine and TRAb, thyroid ultrasound, and orbital computed tomography formed the basis for the diagnoses. For the first round of RT-PCR on the TCR CDR3, the HTBI primer set was used together with the Qiagen OneStep RT-PCR kit. Most expanded thyroid clonotypes (frequency above 0.001) were also detected in blood, a finding suggesting that blood repertoires may reflect thyroid immune responses. Ophthalmopathy was separated from stable hyperthyroidism by a 13 V-J signature model, with around 90% sensitivity and just over 81% specificity obtained in cross-validation and 80%/75% obtained in testing. In validation, the model predicted progression to ophthalmopathy a median of about 6.8 months before onset, with roughly 68% sensitivity and 72.22% specificity. To identify distinguishing TCR V-J signatures, a discovery cohort of roughly 100 patients was used, comprising fewer than 45 with Graves' ophthalmopathy and some 57 with stable Graves' hyperthyroidism. Prospective prediction of ophthalmopathy was tested in an independent validation cohort consisting of 18 hyperthyroidism patients and approximately 16 patients who later progressed to ophthalmopathy. The 75 to 100 discovery patients were divided at random into training and test sets in a 7:3 ratio. In addition, the study compared T-cell repertoires in thyroid tissue and in blood from roughly 6 Graves' hyperthyroidism patients. After blood sampling, hyperthyroidism patients were treated with methimazole at a starting dose of 30 mg daily, and ophthalmopathy patients were treated with high-dose intravenous methylprednisolone. A second multiplex PCR round built the libraries, followed by size selection and purification. Libraries were sequenced paired-end with 100 bp reads on an Illumina HiSeq2000. SOAPnuke was used to process the raw data, with reads discarded if the reads contained adapters or uncalled bases, had a mean Phred below 15, or lacked an exact constant-primer or identifier match. High-quality paired reads were merged with COPE v1.2.5, and unique nucleotide sequences were defined as clonotypes. Clonotypes were aligned to IMGT TRBV, TRBD and TRBJ reference segments using MiTCR v1.1. The analysis included only V-J combinations with a frequency above 0.0001, which together covered approximately 99% of the repertoires. A TCS score was defined as the ratio between F50 (clonal expansion) and ExV (chaos), using BLOSUM62-based TCRdist between CDR3 peptides within each V-J. Welch's t-statistics and random forest reduced some 510 V-J features to fewer than 15, which were used in a naive Bayes classifier (R e1071). Sample size was not statistically predetermined, and blinding of investigators to group allocation was not performed. TCR Vbeta CDR3 sequencing of around 130 peripheral blood samples (around 45 ophthalmopathy, 75 to 85 hyperthyroidism and some 17 progressor patients) is reported in the paper.

This clonotype was obtained from a woman aged 25-40 years with Graves disease. Donor details come from another sample of the same person, matched by shared clones. The sequence is built from TRBV20-1 and TRBJ2-1, with 13 middle bases fitting TRBD2. Sequenced here: peripheral blood mononuclear cells (PBMCs), sampled at new diagnosis, from a patient treated with antithyroid drugs. This receptor carries the CDR3 CSARDPGTSGNHEQFF. The nucleotide sequence reads TGCAGTGCTAGAGATCCCGGGACTAGCGGGAATCATGAGCAGTTCTTC.